This T cell receptor (beta chain) comes out of a study of cytomegalovirus exposure and HLA in healthy donors (dated by TCRdb to the late 2010s). With regard to the full study: An earlier analysis of approximately 600 of the donors reported about 290 Gb of sequence data and about 100 million unique TCR beta sequences from roughly 200 million T cells. A later genetic analysis used genome-wide SNP genotypes for about 60% of the roughly 700 donors, treating that subset as a discovery cohort. Class I and class II HLA loci were covered by the typing at four-digit resolution. To study patterns of TCR occurrence, a later analysis re-analyzed previously published TCR beta repertoires from under 750 donors and added high-resolution HLA genotyping. Among the approximately 400 genotyped donors, more than 70% belonged to the genetic ancestry cluster associated with self-reported Caucasian donors. A few DR-DQ haplotypes were treated as single units for association and clustering because of strong linkage in the cohort. An earlier analysis of some 600 of the donors applied high-throughput TCR beta sequencing to assess whether each TCR beta V gene segment acted as functional or pseudogenic. Typing coverage varied by locus: roughly 629-640 donors for A, B, C, DRB1 and DQB1; more than 500 for DQA1; about 600 for DPA1; roughly 450 for DPB1. In the later analysis, no new phenotypic data were used to find candidate immune exposures; instead, reliance was placed on TCR beta sequences and their occurrence across donors. High-throughput TCR immunosequencing, statistical association of individual TCRs with disease status, and machine learning were combined to predict cytomegalovirus infection status. The study aimed to test whether signatures of past pathogen exposure could be identified by cataloging public T cell receptors. Using immunosequencing, the study profiled T cell repertoires from 640 or so subjects and related those repertoires to cytomegalovirus serostatus. An early release that covered several hundred HLA-typed donors contained approximately 290 gigabases of sequencing data and about 84 million unique TCR sequences. Along with the roughly 670-subject first cohort, a separate validation cohort of around 110 different subjects was used. Among roughly 400 genotyped donors of the cohort, an average of approximately 220,000 unique TCR beta nucleotide sequences was sequenced per donor, of which about 20% were non-productive. Every discovery cohort repertoire had been produced on one sequencing platform. Donor age, sex, ethnicity and CMV serostatus were compiled together with the repertoire data.

The full study reports these points: A few of the identified cytomegalovirus-associated TCR beta chains were confirmed in vitro to be specific for cytomegalovirus antigens. In a later analysis, around 15,000 TCR beta sequences were associated with specific HLA alleles at a false discovery rate of 0.05. A cluster of highly shared sequence variants was judged likely to represent a technical artifact of the sequencing pipeline. According to a later analysis, parvovirus B19, influenza, CMV and Epstein-Barr virus appeared linked to several top co-occurrence clusters. According to a later genetic analysis, donors in an Asian-associated ancestry cluster had fewer N-insertions in productive TCRs than the approximately 670-donor mean. Sequencing depth was assumed to be roughly uniform across donors in the presence/absence analyses, though that assumption may not hold. Compared with equally common non-associated chains, HLA-associated TCR beta chains in a later analysis were more clonally expanded and had lower generation probabilities. When HLA alleles, especially DR and DQ, strongly co-occurred, attributing TCR associations to individual alleles was difficult. An association between a missense DCLRE1C variant and V-gene and J-gene trimming of TCR beta chains was found in a later genetic analysis and replicated in an independent cohort. A later analysis found that TCR association rates varied across HLA loci, with DRB1 alleles showing the most associated TCRs and HLA-C alleles the fewest. Because the 87-base-pair reads could not distinguish some IMGT-functional V segments, including TRBV6-2 and TRBV6-3, those segments were excluded. CMV serostatus was the only immune exposure information available for the cohort. Because HLA typing was missing for some donors at each locus, association tests included only the typed subset. Only TCR beta chains were sequenced in this cohort, and the absence of alpha or paired-chain data limited detectable features. The classifier was reported to diagnose cytomegalovirus status with high specificity and sensitivity in both the original and validation cohorts. Correlated functional status among segregating V segments might reflect linkage disequilibrium, but an unknown experimental factor could not be ruled out. While some public TCRs were present in many individuals, most TCR sequences turned up only very rarely across donors. The study gave a list of under 200 TCR beta chains associated with cytomegalovirus. The authors suggested that the approach could potentially be generalized to other disease states and immunological phenotypes. Because counts were too low, roughly 17 rarely observed V segments, including chromosome 9 orphons, were left out of the earlier analysis of roughly 600 of the donors. A later analysis found that most CMV-associated TCR beta chains appeared HLA-restricted, with HLA associations seemingly driven largely by CMV exposure. In an earlier analysis of around 600 of the donors, most TCR beta V segments were observed in productive rearrangements about 87% or about 30% of the time, broadly matching IMGT annotations. A further reported finding was that TCR beta sequences accurately predicted the HLA-A and HLA-B alleles for most subjects in the first cohort.

As regards this clone: Its antigen is not yet known. One base away there is no much larger clone; base qualities are not given.

From the germline V gene, CDR1 is SGHAT and CDR2 is FQNNGV. The CDR3 has 15 amino acids, counting the end cysteine and phenylalanine. Only the CDR3 DNA stays, 45 bases, in frame from base 1. Trimming accounts for 4 bases at V and 4 bases at J, while the number of junction bases matched to no gene is 8. In total, over 600 healthy bone marrow donors made up the cohort. Cohort members were all nominally healthy when sampled, although unrecorded immune exposures were likely present. The donor tested CMV seropositive and was one of the 289 seropositive cohort members. A peripheral blood sample was provided by each donor, and peripheral blood mononuclear cells were used for TCR beta sequencing. The Qiagen DNeasy Blood Extraction Kit was used to extract genomic DNA from the blood cell samples. Receptor amplification or capture employed the immunoSEQ multiplex PCR assay. The multiplex PCR relied on a mix of 60 forward primers for TCR Vbeta segments and 13 reverse primers for TCR Jbeta segments. A multiplex PCR assay on genomic DNA amplified the CDR3 region of rearranged TCR beta genes. The Illumina HiSeq System was used to sequence the amplified TCR beta libraries as 87-base-pair reads. The original methods were these. A later analysis tallied roughly 80 million unique TCR beta chains across the 700 or so repertoires, and around 10 million of those chains were shared by two or more donors. Raw reads were error-corrected and collapsed into unique sequences with a nearest-neighbor algorithm that merged closely related sequences to remove PCR and sequencing errors. CDR3 sequences were aligned to IMGT reference sequences to assign V, D and J gene segments. Each retained sequence needed at least a six-nucleotide match to both a V gene segment and a J gene segment. Rearrangements were called productive when the CDR3 lacked stop codons and stayed in frame with V and J; all others were non-productive. Following IMGT convention, CDR3 was defined as the stretch from the second conserved V-encoded cysteine to the conserved J-encoded phenylalanine. The earlier analysis of about 610 of the donors excluded any sequence lacking an unambiguous match to a single V gene segment. An earlier analysis of approximately 590 of the donors called V segments functional above 56.7% productive rearrangements and segregating when the between-donor standard deviation exceeded 5%. A statistical classification framework was built for diagnosing cytomegalovirus status from the catalog of TCR beta chain sequences. In a later analysis, V and J genes were assigned by comparing TCR nucleotide sequences against IMGT/GENE-DB human TR gene sequences. A later analysis assigned CDR3 sequences and most-parsimonious VDJ recombination scenarios with the TCRdist pipeline. In a later analysis, each TCR beta chain was defined by its CDR3 amino acid sequence together with its V-gene family, and reads lacking a unique V-gene family were excluded. As a way to deal with suspected cross-contamination and a sequencing artifact, a later analysis dropped under 600 nucleotide sequences that were highly shared and had low generation probability. In a later analysis, a clonal expansion index was calculated for each public chain from normalized within-repertoire ranks of inferred template counts. In a later analysis, generation probabilities were computed with a VDJ recombination model fitted to out-of-frame rearrangements, and the resulting probabilities were checked against IGoR. A later analysis scored TCR-TCR, TCR-HLA and TCR-CMV co-occurrence with hypergeometric tests, applying a repertoire-size bias correction to TCR pairs. To estimate false discovery rates, a later analysis permuted the HLA or CMV assignments 20 times. In a later analysis, co-occurring TCRs were grouped with DBSCAN, and TCRdist sequence similarity was added when clustering was performed within HLA-allele-positive subsets. Repertoires with fewer than 30,000 or more than 120,000 public chains were left out of co-occurrence clustering, as were roughly five repertoires with anomalous nucleotide sharing. TCRdb took this table from immuneACCESS and kept in-frame rearrangements with V and J called. Such tables lack part of the clones; where checked against another copy, unresolved V genes explain under half of the gap, and the rest is unexplained. V, J and clone size are taken as reported in that table, and D and trimming were inferred from the DNA itself. The sample records about 160,000 clones, about 85% of which are singletons. Around 2.1% of the sample rests with the top ten.

Sequences were obtained from PBMCs. The V gene is TRBV11-2 and the J gene is TRBJ1-1; TRBD1 aligns with 8 central bases. This receptor was obtained from a young man in good health and CMV-seropositive. Here the CDR3 is given as CASSSQTGAVTEAFF. The nucleotide sequence reads as follows: TGTGCCAGCAGCTCCCAGACAGGGGCGGTCACTGAAGCTTTCTTT.